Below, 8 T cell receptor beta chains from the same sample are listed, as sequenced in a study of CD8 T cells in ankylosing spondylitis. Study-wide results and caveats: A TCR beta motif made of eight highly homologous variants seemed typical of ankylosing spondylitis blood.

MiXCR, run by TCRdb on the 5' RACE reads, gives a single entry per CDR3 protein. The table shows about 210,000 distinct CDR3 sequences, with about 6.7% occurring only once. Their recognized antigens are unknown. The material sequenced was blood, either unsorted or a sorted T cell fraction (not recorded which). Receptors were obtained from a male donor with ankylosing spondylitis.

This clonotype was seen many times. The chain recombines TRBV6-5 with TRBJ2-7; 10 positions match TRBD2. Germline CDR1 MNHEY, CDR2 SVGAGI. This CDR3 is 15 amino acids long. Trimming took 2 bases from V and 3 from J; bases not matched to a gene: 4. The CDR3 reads CASSYRLAGYYEQYF. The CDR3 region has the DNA TGTGCCAGCAGTTACCGACTAGCGGGTTACTACGAGCAGTACTTC.

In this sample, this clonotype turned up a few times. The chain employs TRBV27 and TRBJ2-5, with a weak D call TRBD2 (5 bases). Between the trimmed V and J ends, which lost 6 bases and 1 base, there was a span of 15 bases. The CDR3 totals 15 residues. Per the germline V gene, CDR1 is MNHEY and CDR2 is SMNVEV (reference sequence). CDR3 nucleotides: TGTGCCAGCAGCCAGAGGGCGCTATCCCAAGAGACCCAGTACTTC. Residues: CASSQRALSQETQYF.

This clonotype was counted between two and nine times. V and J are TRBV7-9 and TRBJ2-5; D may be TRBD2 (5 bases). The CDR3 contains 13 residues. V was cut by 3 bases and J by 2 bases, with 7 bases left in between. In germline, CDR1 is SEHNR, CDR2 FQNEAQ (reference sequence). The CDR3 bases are TGTGCCAGCAGCTTCGGAGGACAAGAGACCCAGTACTTC. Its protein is CASSFGGQETQYF.

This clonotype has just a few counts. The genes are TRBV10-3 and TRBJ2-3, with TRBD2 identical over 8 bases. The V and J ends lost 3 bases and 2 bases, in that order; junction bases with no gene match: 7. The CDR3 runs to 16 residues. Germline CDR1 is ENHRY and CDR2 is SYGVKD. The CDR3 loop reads CAISEAFSGNTDTQYF. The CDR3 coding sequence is TGTGCCATCAGTGAAGCGTTTAGCGGGAACACAGATACGCAGTATTTT.

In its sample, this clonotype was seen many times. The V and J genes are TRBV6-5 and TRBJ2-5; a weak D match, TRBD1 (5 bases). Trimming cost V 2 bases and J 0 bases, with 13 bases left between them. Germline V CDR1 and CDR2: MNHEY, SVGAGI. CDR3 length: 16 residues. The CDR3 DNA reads TGTGCCAGCAGTTACGGGCAGGGCTATAACCAAGAGACCCAGTACTTC. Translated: CASSYGQGYNQETQYF.

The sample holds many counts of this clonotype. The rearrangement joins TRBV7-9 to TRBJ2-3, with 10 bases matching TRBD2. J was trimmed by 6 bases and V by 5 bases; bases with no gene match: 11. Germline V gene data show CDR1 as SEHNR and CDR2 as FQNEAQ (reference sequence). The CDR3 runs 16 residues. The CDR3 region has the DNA TGTGCCAGCAGCGCGTGGACTAGCGGAGGGGAGGATACGCAGTATTTT. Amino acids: CASSAWTSGGEDTQYF.

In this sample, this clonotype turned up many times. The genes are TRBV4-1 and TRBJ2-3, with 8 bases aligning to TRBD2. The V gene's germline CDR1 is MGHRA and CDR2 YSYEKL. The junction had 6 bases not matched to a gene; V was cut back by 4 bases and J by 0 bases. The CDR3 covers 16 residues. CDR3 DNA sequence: TGCGCCAGCAGCCTTCGACTAGCGACTAGCACAGATACGCAGTATTTT. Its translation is CASSLRLATSTDTQYF.

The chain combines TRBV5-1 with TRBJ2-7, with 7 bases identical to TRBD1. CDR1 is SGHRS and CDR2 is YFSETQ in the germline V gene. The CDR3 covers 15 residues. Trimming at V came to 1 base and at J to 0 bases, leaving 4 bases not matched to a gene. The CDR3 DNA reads TGCGCCAGCAGCTTGACAGGGGCGAGCTCCTACGAGCAGTACTTC. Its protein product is CASSLTGASSYEQYF.